This entry concerns a single T cell receptor (beta chain). Time point denoted: cycle 4 day 1 (C4D1), after 5 to 7 weeks of nivolumab. There was relapse after autologous stem cell transplantation in every patient, and there was variation in brentuximab vedotin exposure. There are 17 residues in the CDR3. Germline lookup yields CDR1 MNHEY and CDR2 SMNVEV (reference sequence). Germline trimming cut 0 bases from V and 5 bases from J; bases unmatched to any gene: 6. This specimen comes from a study of PD-1 blockade in classical Hodgkin lymphoma. TCRdb keeps only in-frame clones here, not all; method: immunoSEQ multiplex PCR. The repertoire holds about 96,000 clones, about 93% seen once, with less than 2% in the top ten.

The chain recombines TRBV27 with TRBJ2-2, with 10 bases aligning to TRBD1. Sequenced material: peripheral blood mononuclear cells (PBMCs), taken before the fourth cycle of nivolumab. This clonotype originated in a human donor with classical Hodgkin lymphoma. In DNA form, the CDR3 reads TGTGCCAGCAGTTTATCGATGTGGGGACAGGGGACCGGGGAGCTGTTTTTT. Translated, it gives CASSLSMWGQGTGELFF.